This TCR beta chain stems from a study of human T cells and chemical hapten exposure. At the level of the study: DPC 0.01% went on the upper back by patch test, with reading at 6 days. Overall study results and limits: Large CDR3 similarity clusters arose significantly more often from expanded TCRs than from controls. With alopecia, donors may have immune responses unlike healthy people's.

MiXCR was run by TCRdb on the RACE reads, yielding one entry per CDR3 protein. This table has more than 250,000 distinct CDR3 sequences, 7.7% appearing once. Germline CDR1 MNHEY, CDR2 SVGEGT. V lost 6 bases and J lost 3; bases outside the gene matches: 10. The CDR3 covers 15 residues. This clonotype was counted only a few times. Antigen specificity is unknown. The time point denotes: pre-sensitization, week 0. The treatment denotes: therapeutic diphenylcyclopropenone sensitization with weekly scalp DPC. The material was whole blood, obtained in connection with sensitization to the hapten diphenylcyclopropenone (DPC). The V call is TRBV6-2 or TRBV6-3, the J call TRBJ1-2, with 7 bases fitting TRBD1. This receptor was obtained from a man aged 18 to 29 with alopecia areata. Some clones in this sample may be carry-over from other donors' samples. CDR3 in amino acids: CASRTDRDRYYGYTF. CDR3 sequence (DNA): TGTGCCAGCAGGACTGACAGGGACCGATACTATGGCTACACCTTC.